This passage covers 5 T cell receptor beta chains from one sample sequenced in a study of T cell responses to AZD1222 COVID-19 vaccine. Generated by immunoSEQ multiplex PCR, the TCRdb table keeps only in-frame clones and is missing some. The sample lists roughly 130,000 clones, 85% to 90% occurring once. The material sequenced was peripheral blood, taken on day 0 of AZD1222 vaccination. Receptors were obtained from an adult in good health.

A single count supports this clone. The chain employs TRBV27 and TRBJ1-2; D is perhaps TRBD1 (5 bases). The V gene lost 9 bases and the J gene lost 4 bases, with 9 bases spanning the gap. CDR1 and CDR2 (germline): MNHEY, SMNVEV (reference sequence). The length of the CDR3 is 11 residues. The chain's CDR3 is CASRDLYGYTF. CDR3 DNA: TGTGCCAGTCGGGACCTCTATGGCTACACCTTC.

This clone was detected a few times. The chain uses TRBV4-3 and TRBJ1-1; TRBD1 might be the D (6 bases). This CDR3 spans 16 amino acids. Deletions cut 0 bases from V and 4 bases from J, with 15 bases between. From germline, CDR1 is LGHNA and CDR2 YSLEER. In DNA, the CDR3 is TGCGCCAGCAGCCAAGACGGAGGGGGTTGGGCCACTGAAGCTTTCTTT. This encodes CASSQDGGGWATEAFF.

The rearrangement uses TRBV28 and TRBJ1-3; possible D gene TRBD1, 5 bases. The CDR3 extends over 16 amino acids. Looked up from germline, CDR1 is MDHEN and CDR2 is SYDVKM. The ends were cut back, 5 bases at V and 0 bases at J, with 14 bases in the middle. DNA of the CDR3: TGTGCCAGCAGTGGCTTGGGGACCGGCTCTGGAAACACCATATATTTT. It specifies CASSGLGTGSGNTIYF.

The chain carries TRBV4-1 and TRBJ2-1, with 11 bases matching TRBD2. Germline assignment: CDR1 MGHRA and CDR2 YSYEKL. V lost 4 bases to trimming and J lost 7 bases; unmatched junction nucleotides: 9. The CDR3 spans 16 residues. CDR3 loop: CASSPETSGRRNEQFF. Written as DNA, the CDR3 is TGCGCCAGCAGCCCCGAAACTAGCGGGAGAAGGAATGAGCAGTTCTTC.

The J gene is TRBJ2-7, the V gene TRBV5-1; 7 bases agree with TRBD1. The CDR3 has 16 residues. V gave up 3 bases and J gave up 0 bases; unmatched junction bases: 9. CDR1 and CDR2 (germline): SGHRS, YFSETQ. The CDR3 DNA reads TGCGCCAGCAGCTCAGGACAGGCCCTGAGCTCCTACGAGCAGTACTTC. Protein: CASSSGQALSSYEQYF.